The present entry profiles one T cell receptor beta chain with its context. The antigen remains unidentified. This record belongs to a study of T-cell memory formation after mild COVID-19. Regarding the study as a whole: Pre-infection memory harbored some responding clones, suggesting cross-reactive memory joined. There was no confirmation that second-wave clones peaking on day 37 were SARS-CoV-2 specific. Those CD4+ clones that contracted were mainly in CM and EM (CD8+ ones in EMRA).

The authors produced TCR alpha and TCR beta cDNA libraries with sample barcodes and UMIs by 5'RACE using constant-segment primers. MiXCR, applied by TCRdb to the 5' RACE reads, yields one record per CDR3 protein. The data show some 180,000 distinct CDR3 sequences, 10% to 15% seen once. The germline V and J ends were trimmed by 5 bases and 0 bases, with 28 bases remaining between them. This CDR3 region has 20 residues. V and J are TRBV12-3 or TRBV12-4 and TRBJ1-2, with a weak D call TRBD1 (6 bases). Sequencing was performed on PBMCs or a T cell subset sorted from them (not recorded which). The TCR originated in a man aged 18-30 years who had mild COVID-19 (a few samples of this study predate the infection). Cell type and time point are not known. The CDR3 DNA reads as TGTGCCAGCAGTGACTGGGGGCGCGGGCTCCTTCTAAAAGCTAACTATGGCTACACCTTC. Translating it yields CASSDWGRGLLLKANYGYTF.